A single T cell receptor (beta chain) is shown here with its context. Its antigen remains undetermined. No per-base quality is available; no much larger clone lies one base away. The method behind the library was 5' RACE. The listed sequencing device is Illumina HiSeq 2500. A second PCR of roughly 7 to 11 cycles was performed with a sample-barcoded 5' primer and a J-beta primer mix. Each TCR beta cDNA molecule received a unique molecular identifier from a template-switch 5' adaptor carrying 12 random nucleotides. Each sample yielded at least 3 million CDR3-containing paired-end reads. First-strand cDNA was synthesized from all RNA with the Mint cDNA synthesis kit, primed by a TRBC-specific oligonucleotide. Following uracil-DNA glycosylase treatment, a first 18-cycle PCR with universal primers M1SS and BC2_uni_R was performed on all cDNA. On the authors' methods: Normalization of each sample was performed by random selection of 1 million high-quality reads, each carrying a distinct molecular identifier. Reads with shared molecular identifiers were discarded instead of being binned into consensus sequences. MiTCR, run with a Q25 quality threshold and the strictest error-elimination algorithm, handled CDR3 identification, clonotype clustering and error correction. A nonparametric unseen species model using Euler transformation provided a lower-bound estimate of total TCR beta diversity. The public reads were reprocessed in TCRdb via fastp at Q25 and MiXCR, keeping in-frame beta chains. Identical CDR3 protein sequences are pooled into one entry, listed with their most common genes and DNA. The V and J calls follow TCRdb's processing rather than the paper's. The sample table lists 1.5 million to 2 million distinct CDR3 sequences, roughly 49% of them with a count of one. More than 2% of the sample is held by the ten biggest clonotypes.

This sample stems from a study of blood T cells in healthy people across ages (dated by TCRdb to between 2014 and 2016). The study in broad terms: In model experiments, template switching captured about one uniquely barcoded TCR beta cDNA molecule for every two T cells. For two donors (one aged 18 to 29 and one aged 80 or older), the study analyzed two additional independent replicas of 1 million unique cDNA reads from the same blood draw. Age-related changes in TCR beta repertoire diversity were measured in the study by deep sequencing normalized with unique cDNA molecular identifiers. The donors were divided into four age groups: young (average approximately 16 years), middle-aged (approximately 41), aged (approximately 64) and long-lived (roughly 86). To avoid experimental bias, donors of different ages were spread randomly across the sequencing lanes. General findings and caveats noted by the study authors: Donor CMV infection status was unknown, potentially confounding age-related changes in expanded clonotypes. Observed TCR beta diversity correlated strongly with the percentage of naive T cells measured by flow cytometry. Observed TCR beta diversity per million T cells fell roughly linearly with age, and a significant reduction was already apparent by age roughly 40. Compared with the aged group, more naive CD4+ T cells, fewer expanded clones and increased TCR diversity were shown by the long-lived group, suggesting age selection. Total diversity estimates from one million sequenced T cells were considered lower bounds and underestimates. Since profiling was done on bulk unsorted PBMCs, naive and antigen-experienced compartments could not be conclusively compared.

The donors were some 39 Caucasian individuals from Russia, aged roughly 6 to 100 years, who were systemically healthy. Each donor gave ten milliliters of peripheral blood, collected into EDTA-treated Vacutainer tubes. Ficoll-Paque density-gradient centrifugation was used to isolate PBMCs, with at least 7 million per sample. Total RNA was extracted from PBMCs with Trizol reagent, with at least 5.5 micrograms obtained per sample. The percentages of naive CD45RAhigh/CD27high T cells were determined by flow cytometry on a PBMC aliquot from every donor. The clonotype originates from a woman between 40 and 50 years old in good health. Sequenced: blood.

In nucleotide form, the sequence is TGTGCCAGCACTACCGACAGGGTTTCCTACGAGCAGTACTTC. The translation is CASTTDRVSYEQYF. The rearranged chain carries TRBV12-3 or TRBV12-4 and TRBJ2-7; TRBD1 fits 7 bases in the junction. The CDR3 runs 14 amino acids, cysteine and phenylalanine included. Kept here is only the CDR3 DNA, which spans 42 bases and is read in frame from base 1. V is cut back by 7 bases and J by 1 base, with 7 bases in the junction unmatched.